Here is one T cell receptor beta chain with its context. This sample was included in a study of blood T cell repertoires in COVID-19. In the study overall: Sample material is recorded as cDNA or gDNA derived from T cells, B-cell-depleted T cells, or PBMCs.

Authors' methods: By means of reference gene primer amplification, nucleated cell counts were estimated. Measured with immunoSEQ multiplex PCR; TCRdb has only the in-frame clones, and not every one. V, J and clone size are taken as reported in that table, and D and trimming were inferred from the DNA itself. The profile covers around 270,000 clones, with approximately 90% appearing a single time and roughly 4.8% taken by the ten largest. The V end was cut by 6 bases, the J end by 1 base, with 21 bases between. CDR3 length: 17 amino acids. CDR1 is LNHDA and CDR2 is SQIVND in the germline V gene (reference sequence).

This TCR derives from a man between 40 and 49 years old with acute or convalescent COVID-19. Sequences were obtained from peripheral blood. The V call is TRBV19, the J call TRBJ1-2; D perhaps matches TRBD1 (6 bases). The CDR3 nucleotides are TGTGCCAGTAGCGGCGGGGGCGCCCCCTATTTTAACTATGGCTACACCTTC. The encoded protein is CASSGGGAPYFNYGYTF. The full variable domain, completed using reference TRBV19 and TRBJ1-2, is DGGITQSPKYLFRKEGQNVTLSCEQNLNHDAMYWYRQDPGQGLRLIYYSQIVNDFQKGDIAEGYSVSREKKESFPLTVTSAQKNPTAFYLCASSGGGAPYFNYGYTFGSGTRLTVV.